The next 30 T cell receptor beta chains were all read from a single sample in a study of blood T cell repertoires in COVID-19. Only in-frame clones appear in the TCRdb table, and some are missing; sequencing was by immunoSEQ multiplex PCR. The profile shows roughly 250,000 clones, about nine tenths of them singletons. Sequences were obtained from peripheral blood. All receptors come from a person aged 18 to 30 with COVID-19, enrolled during active disease.

This clone was recorded only once. The rearrangement joins TRBV5-1 to TRBJ1-4; no definite D call. Trimming shortened V by 4 bases and J by 3 bases, and 7 bases separated the two germline ends. Germline V gene sequence: CDR1 SGHRS, CDR2 YFSETQ. The CDR3 has 13 residues. CDR3 region: CASSPTPNEKLFF. In DNA, the CDR3 is TGCGCCAGCAGCCCCACTCCTAATGAAAAACTGTTTTTT.

V is TRBV7-2 and J is TRBJ2-1, with a possible D match to TRBD2 (5 bases). V lost 5 bases and J 5 bases, leaving 16 bases between the germline ends. The CDR3 is 15 residues long. Germline lookup yields CDR1 SGHTA and CDR2 FQGNSA. DNA for the CDR3: TGTGCCAGCAGCCCGATTCGTCGGGATAACAATGAGCAGTTCTTC. Its translation is CASSPIRRDNNEQFF.

This chain uses TRBV5-1 with TRBJ2-2; TRBD2 agrees at 13 bases. Germline V gives CDR1 SGHRS, CDR2 YFSETQ. This CDR3 spans 16 amino acids. V trimming: 4 bases; J trimming: 6 bases; junction bases outside the gene matches: 6. The CDR3 DNA is TGCGCCAGCAGCCCGGGACTAGCGGGATCATCCGGGGAGCTGTTTTTT. It codes for CASSPGLAGSSGELFF.

The genes are TRBV27 and TRBJ2-7; maybe TRBD2 (5 bases). Trimming pared 6 bases from V and 3 bases from J, leaving 15 bases between. CDR1 is MNHEY, CDR2 SMNVEV, per germline (reference sequence). This CDR3 has 14 amino acids. The CDR3 DNA is TGTGCCAGCAGCCCCTTGGAGGCGCGCTACGAGCAGTACTTC. Translated: CASSPLEARYEQYF.

Concerning this clone itself: The same CDR3 is also encoded by other DNA sequences in this sample. The chain employs TRBV12-3 or TRBV12-4 and TRBJ2-5, with D uncertain. The ends were cut back, 6 bases at V and 2 bases at J, with 7 bases in the middle. The CDR3 is 12 amino acids. CDR3 amino acids: CASSPLQETQYF. The CDR3 bases are TGTGCCAGCAGCCCCCTTCAAGAGACCCAGTACTTC.

This chain uses TRBV18 with TRBJ2-1; TRBD1 matches at 9 bases. CDR3 length equals 15 residues. The germline gives CDR1 KGHSH, CDR2 LQKENI. J was trimmed by 4 bases and V by 6 bases; bases with no gene match: 7. The CDR3 sequence is CASSLGQGNYNEQFF. CDR3 bases: TGTGCCAGCTCGCTGGGACAGGGTAATTACAATGAGCAGTTCTTC.

This chain links TRBV5-1 with TRBJ2-1, with 8 bases that match TRBD1. Losses at the gene ends were 4 bases for V and 3 bases for J; bases not matched to a gene: 6. Germline assignment: CDR1 SGHRS and CDR2 YFSETQ. The CDR3 is 15 amino acids. The CDR3 DNA is TGCGCCAGCAGCGTTCCAGGGGGCTACTACAATGAGCAGTTCTTC. It codes for CASSVPGGYYNEQFF.

This clone was detected only once. J is TRBJ2-4 and V is TRBV2; a weak D match, TRBD1 (5 bases). CDR1 SNHLY and CDR2 FYNNEI come from the germline V gene. The CDR3 runs to 14 residues. The ends were cut back, 0 bases at V and 6 bases at J, with 9 bases in the middle. CDR3 region: CASSEAGVGNIQYF. The CDR3 DNA reads TGTGCCAGCAGTGAAGCAGGGGTAGGAAACATTCAGTACTTC.

V gene TRBV24-1 combines with J gene TRBJ2-3; TRBD2 might be the D (6 bases). CDR1 is KGHDR, CDR2 SFDVKD, per germline. The V end was cut by 1 base, the J end by 5 bases, with 12 bases between. CDR3 length equals 15 residues. The CDR3 reads CATSDFGGAGDTQYF. CDR3 in DNA: TGTGCCACCAGTGATTTTGGAGGGGCGGGAGATACGCAGTATTTT.

The chain carries TRBV12-3 or TRBV12-4 and TRBJ2-7; D is unresolved. CDR3 length equals 12 residues. V was trimmed by 3 bases and J by 5 bases, leaving 8 bases between them. CDR3 in DNA: TGTGCCAGCAGTTTTCTGCGGAACGAGCAGTACTTC. Protein product: CASSFLRNEQYF.

This chain uses TRBV6-2 or TRBV6-3 with TRBJ2-1; TRBD2 aligns across 12 bases. CDR1 and CDR2 (germline): MNHEY, SVGEGT. This CDR3 is built from 15 residues. Trimming took 0 bases from V and 8 from J; bases not matched to a gene: 2. CDR3 residues: CASSYSTSGRHEQFF. In nucleotides, the CDR3 is TGTGCCAGCAGTTACTCGACTAGCGGGAGACATGAGCAGTTCTTC.

This chain connects TRBV7-8 to TRBJ2-1, with D hard to call. V was clipped by 5 bases and J by 8 bases, with 10 bases between them. The CDR3 extends over 12 amino acids. Germline values: CDR1 SGHVS, CDR2 FQNEAQ. CDR3 in amino acids: CASSPVVDEQFF. The CDR3 DNA sequence: TGTGCCAGCAGCCCGGTTGTTGATGAGCAGTTCTTC.

This sequence joins TRBV5-1 and TRBJ2-5; 7 bases are shared with TRBD1. The CDR3 length is 13 residues. CDR1 is SGHRS and CDR2 is YFSETQ in the germline V gene. V lost 7 bases and J lost 5; bases outside the gene matches: 8. Written as DNA, the CDR3 is TGCGCCAGCGCAAAGACAGGGTTGGAGACCCAGTACTTC. It yields the protein CASAKTGLETQYF.

The V gene is TRBV12-3 or TRBV12-4, the J gene TRBJ1-1, with D perhaps matching TRBD1 (6 bases). This CDR3 has 13 residues. The ends were cut back, 4 bases at V and 6 bases at J, with 12 bases in the middle. The CDR3 loop reads CASSSTGLPEAFF. CDR3 bases: TGTGCCAGCAGTTCCACAGGGCTGCCTGAAGCTTTCTTT.

The chain joins TRBV5-1 to TRBJ2-7, with TRBD2 as a possible D gene (5 bases). The length of the CDR3 is 15 residues. Trimming cost V 2 bases and J 4 bases, with 16 bases left between them. CDR1 SGHRS and CDR2 YFSETQ come from the germline V gene. CDR3 region: CASSLYPGSGYEQYF. CDR3 nucleotide sequence: TGCGCCAGCAGCTTATACCCGGGGTCTGGGTACGAGCAGTACTTC.

The rearrangement links TRBV6-5 to TRBJ2-5, with TRBD2 matching over 7 bases. This CDR3 has 15 amino acids. Germline V CDR1 and CDR2: MNHEY, SVGAGI. The J segment lost 3 bases and the V segment lost 1 base, leaving 5 bases of the junction unmatched. The CDR3 sequence is CASSYWASGEETQYF. The CDR3 DNA follows: TGTGCCAGCAGTTACTGGGCTAGCGGAGAAGAGACCCAGTACTTC.

This rearrangement joins TRBV11-2 to TRBJ1-2, with 9 bases identical to TRBD1. Germline V gene sequence: CDR1 SGHAT, CDR2 FQNNGV. J lost 7 bases, V lost 1 base, and 7 bases had no gene match. The CDR3 has 15 residues. The CDR3 nucleotides are TGTGCCAGCAGCTTAGGGGGACAGGGCAGGGGTGGCTACACCTTC. Protein: CASSLGGQGRGGYTF. The whole variable domain, filled in from reference TRBV11-2 and TRBJ1-2, reads EAGVAQSPRYKIIEKRQSVAFWCNPISGHATLYWYQQILGQGPKLLIQFQNNGVVDDSQLPKDRFSAERLKGVDSTLKIQPAKLEDSAVYLCASSLGGQGRGGYTFGSGTRLTVV.

The chain combines TRBV11-2 with TRBJ2-3; 13 positions match TRBD2. The J segment lost 6 bases and the V segment lost 1 base, leaving 7 bases of the junction unmatched. CDR3 length equals 17 residues. The germline V gene encodes CDR1 SGHAT and CDR2 FQNNGV. CDR3 sequence (DNA): TGTGCCAGCAGCTTAGGCACTAGCGGGAGGGCGGTGGATACGCAGTATTTT. This codes for CASSLGTSGRAVDTQYF.

Only a few counts were recorded for this clone. The genes are TRBV27 and TRBJ2-7; possibly TRBD2 for D (6 bases). The CDR3 runs to 13 residues. The germline V gene has CDR1 MNHEY and CDR2 SMNVEV (reference sequence). V was shortened by 8 bases and J by 4 bases, with 15 bases between the two germline ends. CDR3 sequence: CASSYSGRYEQYF. The DNA of the CDR3 is TGTGCCAGCTCCTATAGCGGACGTTACGAGCAGTACTTC.

This chain joins TRBV9 and TRBJ1-4; 7 nucleotides line up with TRBD1. Trimming took 3 bases from V and 5 from J; bases not matched to a gene: 7. This CDR3 is 15 amino acids long. CDR1 is SGDLS, CDR2 YYNGEE, per germline. CDR3 bases: TGTGCCAGCAGCGCGACAGGGCCCGTAAATGAAAAACTGTTTTTT. Protein: CASSATGPVNEKLFF.

The chain joins TRBV5-6 to TRBJ1-5, with D perhaps TRBD1 (5 bases). Trimming shortened V by 0 bases and J by 1 base, and 8 bases separated the two germline ends. Germline V CDR1 and CDR2: SGHDT, YYEEEE. The CDR3 spans 15 residues. The CDR3 bases are TGTGCCAGCAGCTTGGGGGGCAGGAGCAATCAGCCCCAGCATTTT. As protein: CASSLGGRSNQPQHF.

The V call is TRBV6-4, the J call TRBJ2-7, with 7 bases matching TRBD1. The CDR3 is 13 amino acids. The junction had 7 bases not matched to a gene; V was cut back by 0 bases and J by 11 bases. Germline CDR1 reads MRHNA; CDR2 reads SNTAGT. Here the CDR3 reads CASSDSKGRGKYF. DNA of the CDR3: TGTGCCAGCAGTGACTCGAAGGGCAGGGGGAAGTACTTC.

The chain carries TRBV10-3 and TRBJ2-5, with 7 bases matching TRBD1. V lost 2 bases and J lost 3; bases outside the gene matches: 3. The germline V gene encodes CDR1 ENHRY and CDR2 SYGVKD. The CDR3 length is 14 residues. This CDR3 is CAISERTGKETQYF. The CDR3 DNA is TGTGCCATCAGTGAGAGGACAGGAAAAGAGACCCAGTACTTC.

This sequence joins TRBV5-5 and TRBJ2-7; D is undetermined. CDR1 and CDR2 from the germline V gene are SGHKS and YYEKEE (reference sequence). The CDR3 is 13 residues long. Between the trimmed V and J ends, which lost 2 bases and 3 bases, there was a span of 9 bases. The CDR3 nucleotides are TGTGCCAGCAGCTTTGCCACGGTCTACGAGCAGTACTTC. Encoded protein: CASSFATVYEQYF.

This chain uses TRBV18 with TRBJ2-7; D ambiguous. Germline V gene lookup returns CDR1 KGHSH and CDR2 LQKENI. Trimming removed 5 bases at V and 3 bases at J, with 20 bases between. The length of the CDR3 is 16 residues. CDR3 in amino acids: CASSDALGLTIYEQYF. The CDR3 bases are TGTGCCAGCTCAGACGCTCTGGGCCTGACCATCTACGAGCAGTACTTC.

The CDR3 is CASSQDVSAGGRTGELFF. For the CDR3, the DNA is TGTGCCAGCAGCCAAGATGTTTCAGCGGGAGGAAGGACCGGGGAGCTGTTTTTT. The chain carries TRBV3-1 (or the pseudogene TRBV3-2) and TRBJ2-2; 9 bases agree with TRBD2. Germline CDR1 LGHDT, CDR2 YNNKEL (reference sequence). The CDR3 is 18 residues long. V dropped 0 bases and J dropped 5; count of bases not matched to a gene: 10.

The genes are TRBV7-9 and TRBJ2-1; 9 nucleotides align to TRBD2. This CDR3 spans 15 amino acids. J gave up 2 bases and V 3 bases, and 2 bases lay outside the gene matches. From germline, CDR1 is SEHNR and CDR2 FQNEAQ (reference sequence). The CDR3 region has the DNA TGTGCCAGCAGCTTCCGACTAGCGGCCTACAATGAGCAGTTCTTC. It is translated as CASSFRLAAYNEQFF.

This rearrangement joins TRBV29-1 to TRBJ2-4, with 9 bases lining up with TRBD2. V lost 7 bases, J lost 0 bases, and 13 bases stayed unmatched. CDR1 is SQVTM and CDR2 is ANQGSEA in the germline V gene. This CDR3 has 17 amino acids. Here the CDR3 reads CSAVSGRGEIAKNIQYF. CDR3 DNA: TGCAGCGCCGTTAGCGGGAGAGGGGAGATAGCCAAAAACATTCAGTACTTC. The full variable domain, its missing parts supplied by reference TRBV29-1 and TRBJ2-4, is SAVISQKPSRDICQRGTSLTIQCQVDSQVTMMFWYRQQPGQSLTLIATANQGSEATYESGFVIDKFPISRPNLTFSTLTVSNMSPEDSSIYLCSAVSGRGEIAKNIQYFGAGTRLSVL.

The chain joins TRBV12-3 or TRBV12-4 to TRBJ1-4; TRBD1 agrees at 7 bases. The CDR3 totals 13 residues. The V segment lost 10 bases and the J segment 8 bases; nucleotides outside the gene matches: 10. DNA for the CDR3: TGTGCCACTCACAGGGGTGGAGACGAAAAACTGTTTTTT. Protein product: CATHRGGDEKLFF.

CDR3 nucleotides: TGCGCCAGCAGCCAAGGGCCGTCCCAGAGCGGGAGGGCAGATACGCAGTATTTT. This encodes CASSQGPSQSGRADTQYF. The rearrangement joins TRBV4-1 to TRBJ2-3; 10 bases map to TRBD2. The J segment lost 4 bases and the V segment lost 1 base, leaving 11 bases of the junction unmatched. There are 18 residues in the CDR3. Germline V gives CDR1 MGHRA, CDR2 YSYEKL.